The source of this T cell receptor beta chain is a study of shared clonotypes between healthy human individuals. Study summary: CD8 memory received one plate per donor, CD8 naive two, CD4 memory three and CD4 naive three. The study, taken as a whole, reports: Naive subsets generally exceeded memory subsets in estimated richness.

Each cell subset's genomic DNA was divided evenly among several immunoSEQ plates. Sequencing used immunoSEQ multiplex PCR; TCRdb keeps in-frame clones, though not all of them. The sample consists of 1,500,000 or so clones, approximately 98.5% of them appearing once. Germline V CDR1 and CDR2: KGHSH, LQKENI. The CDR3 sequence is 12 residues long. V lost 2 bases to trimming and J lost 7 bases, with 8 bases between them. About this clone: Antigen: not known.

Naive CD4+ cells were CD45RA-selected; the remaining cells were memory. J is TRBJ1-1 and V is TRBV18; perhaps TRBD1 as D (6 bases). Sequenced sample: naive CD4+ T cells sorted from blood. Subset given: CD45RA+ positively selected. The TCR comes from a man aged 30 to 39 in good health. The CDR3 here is CASSPKGVEAFF. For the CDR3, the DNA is TGTGCCAGCTCACCAAAGGGGGTTGAAGCTTTCTTT. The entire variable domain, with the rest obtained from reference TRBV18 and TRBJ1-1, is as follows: NAGVMQNPRHLVRRRGQEARLRCSPMKGHSHVYWYRQLPEEGLKFMVYLQKENIIDESGMPKERFSAEFPKEGPSILRIQQVVRGDSAAYFCASSPKGVEAFFGQGTRLTVV.